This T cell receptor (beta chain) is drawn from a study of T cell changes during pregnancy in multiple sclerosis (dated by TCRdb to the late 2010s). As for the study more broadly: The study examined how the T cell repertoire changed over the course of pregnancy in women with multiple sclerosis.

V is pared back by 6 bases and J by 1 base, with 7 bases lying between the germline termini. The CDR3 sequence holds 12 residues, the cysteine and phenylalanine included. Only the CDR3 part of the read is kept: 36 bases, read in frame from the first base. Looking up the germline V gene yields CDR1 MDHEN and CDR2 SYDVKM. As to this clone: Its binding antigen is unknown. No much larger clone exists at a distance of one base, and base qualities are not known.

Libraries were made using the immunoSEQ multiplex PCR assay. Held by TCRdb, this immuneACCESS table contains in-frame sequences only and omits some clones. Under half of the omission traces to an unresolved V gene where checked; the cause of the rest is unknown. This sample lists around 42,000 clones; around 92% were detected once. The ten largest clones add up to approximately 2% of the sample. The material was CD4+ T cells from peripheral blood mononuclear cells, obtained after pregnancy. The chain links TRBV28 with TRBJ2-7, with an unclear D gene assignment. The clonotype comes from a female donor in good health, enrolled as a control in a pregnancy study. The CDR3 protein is CASRASSYEQYF. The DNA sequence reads TGTGCCAGCAGAGCCTCTTCCTACGAGCAGTACTTC.